A selection of T cell receptor beta chains follows, all from one sample in a study of cytomegalovirus exposure and HLA in healthy donors. Profiled with immunoSEQ multiplex PCR; TCRdb holds only in-frame clones, not every one. The sample consists of about 100,000 clones, approximately 76% of them appearing once. Sequencing used PBMCs. These receptors were obtained from a woman aged 60-75 years in good health and CMV-seropositive. Each CDR3 is given with its conserved first and last residue. Fields, in order: V gene, CDR3 length, CDR3 protein.

v_gene: TRBV11-2; len: 14; CDR3aa: CASSPIIGGYGYTF
v_gene: TRBV19; len: 16; CDR3aa: CASSIRSGYSNQPQHF
v_gene: TRBV21-1; len: 17; CDR3aa: CASSKLSQGQGSDTQYF
v_gene: TRBV29-1; len: 14; CDR3aa: CSAHRASGNGEQFF
v_gene: TRBV30; len: 14; CDR3aa: CAWSTITVTGELFF
v_gene: TRBV28; len: 15; CDR3aa: CASRRQGWFGDEQYF
v_gene: TRBV19; len: 16; CDR3aa: CASSWGRLDYGNTIYF
v_gene: TRBV18; len: 14; CDR3aa: CASSRGQGAGEQYF
v_gene: TRBV9; len: 15; CDR3aa: CASSIAGTAGNEQFF
v_gene: TRBV6-1; len: 14; CDR3aa: CASIKGGGNQPQHF
v_gene: TRBV6-1; len: 13; CDR3aa: CASRSTNHQPQHF
v_gene: TRBV4-2; len: 13; CDR3aa: CASSQARDSEAFF
v_gene: TRBV30; len: 11; CDR3aa: CAGRTVYEQYF
v_gene: TRBV6-6; len: 15; CDR3aa: CASSIRGEGNQPQHF
v_gene: TRBV10-3; len: 15; CDR3aa: CAISGSSSGPYEQYF
v_gene: TRBV18; len: 14; CDR3aa: CASSPSPDSHEQFF
v_gene: TRBV7-9; len: 16; CDR3aa: CASSILSGSGTDTQYF
v_gene: TRBV13; len: 13; CDR3aa: CATGGTTTYEQYF
v_gene: TRBV15; len: 17; CDR3aa: CATSRDRIGVYQETQYF
v_gene: TRBV6-6; len: 14; CDR3aa: CASRGEGGTGELFF
v_gene: TRBV7-9; len: 17; CDR3aa: CASSLGGSGRISYEQYF
v_gene: TRBV27; len: 14; CDR3aa: CASRNPGGSYEQYF
v_gene: TRBV6-5; len: 14; CDR3aa: CASSYGDSNEKLFF
v_gene: TRBV15; len: 15; CDR3aa: CATSSVSGRGIEAFF
v_gene: TRBV19; len: 16; CDR3aa: CASRWYNSVSDTEAFF
v_gene: TRBV30; len: 14; CDR3aa: CAWSATGAGSGYTF
v_gene: TRBV6-4; len: 13; CDR3aa: CASSRGPNTEAFF
v_gene: TRBV5-4; len: 12; CDR3aa: CASSRGTGELFF